The rows below give T cell receptor beta chains drawn from one sample of a study of blood T cell repertoires in COVID-19. Libraries were prepared by immunoSEQ multiplex PCR; TCRdb keeps only in-frame clonotypes and omits some of them. The table records 200,000 to 300,000 clones, more than 70% of them present only once. Sequencing used peripheral blood. These receptor sequences come from a woman at least 80 years old with COVID-19, enrolled during active disease. CDR3s include the opening cysteine and the closing phenylalanine or tryptophan. A D gene is named only where the DNA matches it firmly. Clone size is shown for a subset of rows, as once, few, many or a class of expanded clone.

j_call clone_size v_call cdr3_length d_call cdr3_aa cdr3_nt
TRBJ1-1 NA TRBV28 14 NA CASSSQGPVTEAFF TGTGCCAGCAGTTCACAGGGCCCGGTGACTGAAGCTTTCTTT
TRBJ2-3 NA TRBV5-6 14 NA CASSLLGSTDTQYF TGTGCCAGCAGCTTGCTAGGTTCCACAGATACGCAGTATTTT
TRBJ2-3 once TRBV6-5 14 TRBD1 CASSGTGLSDTQYF TGTGCCAGCTCCGGGACAGGGCTCTCAGATACGCAGTATTTT
TRBJ1-4 NA TRBV4-1 17 NA CASSQDLIRGNNEKLFF TGCGCCAGCAGCCAAGATCTCATCAGGGGTAATAATGAAAAACTGTTTTTT
TRBJ1-1 NA TRBV28 14 NA CASSLQGGNTEAFF TGTGCCAGCAGTCTCCAGGGTGGGAACACTGAAGCTTTCTTT
TRBJ2-5 NA TRBV7-7 16 TRBD2 CASSLSGAGGQETQYF TGTGCCAGCAGCTTAAGCGGAGCGGGGGGCCAAGAGACCCAGTACTTC
TRBJ1-5 NA TRBV7-2 14 NA CASSASGVVQPQHF TGTGCCAGCAGCGCCTCGGGGGTAGTACAGCCCCAGCATTTT
TRBJ1-2 NA TRBV10-3 13 NA CAISSQGLSGYTF TGTGCCATCAGTTCCCAGGGTTTGAGTGGCTACACCTTC
TRBJ1-1 NA TRBV29-1 12 TRBD1 CSARDRGIEAFF TGCAGCGCCCGGGACAGGGGTATTGAAGCTTTCTTT
TRBJ1-1 NA TRBV28 14 TRBD1 CASSPRTGSTEAFF TGTGCCAGCAGTCCCCGGACAGGGAGCACTGAAGCTTTCTTT
TRBJ1-1 NA TRBV19 19 TRBD1 CASSTFPRQGTGGNTEAFF TGTGCCAGTAGTACCTTCCCTCGACAGGGGACGGGTGGGAACACTGAAGCTTTCTTT
TRBJ1-1 NA TRBV19 15 NA CASKTIFTGNTEAFF TGTGCCAGTAAAACCATATTCACAGGGAACACTGAAGCTTTCTTT
TRBJ1-5 NA TRBV9 16 NA CASSEPLELRVQPQHF TGTGCCAGCAGCGAGCCCCTAGAGTTACGTGTTCAGCCCCAGCATTTT
TRBJ1-4 NA TRBV4-1 16 NA CASSQGTAFKNEKLFF TGCGCCAGCAGCCAAGGAACAGCCTTCAAAAATGAAAAACTGTTTTTT
TRBJ1-5 NA TRBV28 15 NA CASSRGIGSNQPQHF TGTGCCAGCAGCCGAGGGATAGGAAGCAATCAGCCCCAGCATTTT